The 17 T cell receptor beta chains presented below share a single source sample, sequenced in a study of cytomegalovirus exposure and HLA in healthy donors. The study ran its PCR with 60 Vbeta and 13 Jbeta primers. Measured with immunoSEQ multiplex PCR; TCRdb has only the in-frame clones, and not every one. The table includes over 150,000 clones, 70% to 85% detected once. Sequenced material: PBMCs. The receptor set was obtained from a woman aged 60-70 years in good health and CMV-seropositive.

J is TRBJ1-1 and V is TRBV2; 8 positions match TRBD1. Germline V gene lookup returns CDR1 SNHLY and CDR2 FYNNEI. The CDR3 loop spans 15 amino acids. J lost 4 bases, V lost 3 bases, and 7 bases had no gene match. CDR3 nucleotide sequence: TGTGCCAGCAGTGACCAGGACAGGGAAGGCACTGAAGCTTTCTTT. This encodes CASSDQDREGTEAFF.

This clone has just a few counts. The rearrangement links TRBV4-2 to TRBJ2-3; 12 bases are a match to TRBD2. The CDR3 runs to 18 residues. V lost 0 bases to trimming and J lost 7 bases; unmatched junction nucleotides: 11. Germline CDR1 LGHNA, CDR2 YNFKEQ. CDR3 coding DNA: TGTGCCAGCAGCCAAGAAGGCCCCCTAGCGGGGGGGCCATATACGCAGTATTTT. Protein sequence: CASSQEGPLAGGPYTQYF.

The chain joins TRBV13 to TRBJ2-7; a weak D match, TRBD2 (5 bases). The V and J ends lost 2 bases and 3 bases respectively, with 8 bases between them. In germline, CDR1 is PRHDT, CDR2 FYEKMQ (reference sequence). This CDR3 spans 13 amino acids. In DNA, the CDR3 is TGTGCCAGCAGCTTAACGGGAAACTACGAGCAGTACTTC. This translates into CASSLTGNYEQYF.

The CDR3 reads CASSRGQGTNEKLFF. CDR3 coding DNA: TGTGCCAGCAGTCGGGGACAGGGGACTAATGAAAAACTGTTTTTT. This chain links TRBV5-4 with TRBJ1-4, with 10 bases lining up with TRBD1. The length of the CDR3 is 15 residues. Per germline, CDR1 SGHNT and CDR2 YYREEE (reference sequence). V was pared by 5 bases and J by 2 bases, with 3 bases of the junction left unmatched.

This clone was seen more than once but under ten times. A read error may produce the germline difference seen at one junction end. The chain combines TRBV5-8 with TRBJ2-5; weak D call: TRBD2 (5 bases). The germline V gene has CDR1 SGHTS and CDR2 YDEGEE. This CDR3 has 8 residues. The CDR3: CASSSGNF. For the CDR3, the DNA is TGTGCCAGCAGCTCGGGGAACTTC.

The chain carries TRBV7-3 and TRBJ2-4, with D perhaps TRBD2 (7 bases). V shed 5 bases and J shed 12 bases, with 20 bases lying between them. CDR1 and CDR2 (germline): SGHTA, FQGTGA. This CDR3 is built from 14 residues. CDR3 residues: CASSPRAGRGGQYF. CDR3 bases: TGTGCCAGCAGCCCCCGGGCAGGGAGGGGGGGTCAGTACTTC.

The CDR3 nucleotides read TGTGCCAGCTCCTCCGCGACATACGCTAACTATGGCTACACCTTC. This codes for CASSSATYANYGYTF. The chain has TRBV18 and TRBJ1-2; D unclear. The CDR3 covers 15 residues. CDR1 is KGHSH and CDR2 is LQKENI in the germline V gene. V was shortened by 6 bases and J by 0 bases, with 14 bases between the two germline ends.

This clone appeared once. V and J are TRBV7-3 and TRBJ2-3, with 16 bases lining up with TRBD2. With V trimmed by 5 bases and J by 0 bases, 8 bases remained unmatched. The germline V gene encodes CDR1 SGHTA and CDR2 FQGTGA. This CDR3 contains 19 residues. The CDR3 nucleotides are TGTGCCAGCAGCGCGGGACTAGCGGGGGGGCTATGGAGCACAGATACGCAGTATTTT. Its protein product is CASSAGLAGGLWSTDTQYF.

This chain uses TRBV5-1 with TRBJ2-5; 8 positions match TRBD2. The CDR3 contains 16 residues. Germline loops: CDR1 SGHRS, CDR2 YFSETQ. Trimming took 0 bases from V and 5 from J; bases not matched to a gene: 9. CDR3 loop: CASSLVSRGGSETQYF. The CDR3 DNA reads as TGCGCCAGCAGCTTGGTTTCCCGGGGGGGCTCGGAGACCCAGTACTTC.

This clone occurred a few times. This rearrangement joins TRBV6-5 to TRBJ1-2, with TRBD1 matching 7 bases. V shed 11 bases, J shed 1 base, and the junction held 13 bases outside the gene matches. The CDR3 covers 15 residues. Germline V CDR1 and CDR2: MNHEY, SVGAGI. The CDR3 here is CAGTRDSLLNYGYTF. The CDR3 DNA reads TGTGCCGGGACCCGGGACAGCTTACTTAACTATGGCTACACCTTC.

The V gene is TRBV5-6, the J gene TRBJ2-3; the match to TRBD1 covers 7 bases. Germline CDR1 and CDR2: SGHDT and YYEEEE. The CDR3 is 13 amino acids. J was trimmed by 4 bases and V by 1 base; bases with no gene match: 0. Written as DNA, the CDR3 is TGTGCCAGCAGCTTGCAGGGGGCAGATACGCAGTATTTT. This sequence encodes CASSLQGADTQYF.

This clone was observed a handful of times. CDR3 nucleotides: TGTGCCTGGAGTCTGGGACAGGCTTACGAGCAGTACTTC. Its protein is CAWSLGQAYEQYF. The chain recombines TRBV30 with TRBJ2-7; the match to TRBD1 covers 8 bases. Germline assignment: CDR1 GTSNPN and CDR2 SVGIG (reference sequence). The CDR3 covers 13 residues. The ends lost 2 bases at V and 4 bases at J; junction bases unmatched: 4. Drawing the rest from reference TRBV30 and TRBJ2-7, the complete variable domain is SQTIHQWPATLVQPVGSPLSLECTVEGTSNPNLYWYRQAAGRGLQLLFYSVGIGQISSEVPQNLSASRPQDRQFILSSKKLLLSDSGFYLCAWSLGQAYEQYFGPGTRLTVT.

The V gene is TRBV29-1, the J gene TRBJ2-7, with D possibly TRBD1 on 7 matching bases. This CDR3 contains 14 residues. V was clipped by 4 bases and J by 2 bases, with 15 bases between them. In germline, CDR1 is SQVTM, CDR2 ANQGSEA. Here the CDR3 reads CSVGRQGGTYEQYF. CDR3 nucleotides: TGCAGCGTTGGAAGGCAGGGGGGAACCTACGAGCAGTACTTC.

The chain uses TRBV28 and TRBJ1-1; 7 bases match TRBD1. Trimming took 2 bases from V and 5 from J; bases not matched to a gene: 8. The CDR3 extends over 15 amino acids. Germline V gene sequence: CDR1 MDHEN, CDR2 SYDVKM. DNA of the CDR3: TGTGCCAGCAGTTTAGGAGGATTCAGGGGGACTGAAGCTTTCTTT. Residues: CASSLGGFRGTEAFF. Together with reference TRBV28 and TRBJ1-1, the CDR3 gives the full variable domain: DVKVTQSSRYLVKRTGEKVFLECVQDMDHENMFWYRQDPGLGLRLIYFSYDVKMKEKGDIPEGYSVSREKKERFSLILESASTNQTSMYLCASSLGGFRGTEAFFGQGTRLTVV.

CDR3 protein: CASSWTGGTEAFF. CDR3 bases: TGTGCCAGCTCATGGACAGGTGGAACTGAAGCTTTCTTT. This chain links TRBV18 with TRBJ1-1; 7 nucleotides match TRBD1. Germline V gene sequence: CDR1 KGHSH, CDR2 LQKENI. V trimming: 5 bases; J trimming: 5 bases; junction bases outside the gene matches: 5. CDR3 length equals 13 residues.

This sequence joins TRBV11-2 and TRBJ1-1, with D hard to call. The V end lost 1 base, the J end lost 6 bases, and 12 bases lay between the germline ends. The CDR3 spans 14 residues. Germline CDR1 is SGHAT and CDR2 is FQNNGV. CDR3 bases: TGTGCCAGCAGCTTAGGAGTATTGCACGCTGAAGCTTTCTTT. It is translated as CASSLGVLHAEAFF. The full variable domain, in which reference TRBV11-2 and TRBJ1-1 provide the parts outside the CDR3, is EAGVAQSPRYKIIEKRQSVAFWCNPISGHATLYWYQQILGQGPKLLIQFQNNGVVDDSQLPKDRFSAERLKGVDSTLKIQPAKLEDSAVYLCASSLGVLHAEAFFGQGTRLTVV.

The chain couples TRBV9 to TRBJ1-1, with D maybe TRBD1 (5 bases). The CDR3 runs 15 residues. Germline-derived CDR1 and CDR2 are SGDLS and YYNGEE. Trimming shortened V by 3 bases and J by 1 base, and 13 bases separated the two germline ends. CDR3 coding DNA: TGTGCCAGCAGCGCCAATCCAAGGGGGAACACTGAAGCTTTCTTT. Its protein product is CASSANPRGNTEAFF. The full variable domain, with the rest looked up from reference TRBV9 and TRBJ1-1, is DSGVTQTPKHLITATGQRVTLRCSPRSGDLSVYWYQQSLDQGLQFLIQYYNGEERAKGNILERFSAQQFPDLHSELNLSSLELGDSALYFCASSANPRGNTEAFFGQGTRLTVV.